This entry concerns a single T cell receptor (beta chain). Antigen: not known. Healthy bone marrow donors supplied every sample. Likely unrecorded immune exposures existed in these nominally healthy donors. CDR3 size: 13 residues. The V and J ends lost 5 bases and 4 bases respectively, with 12 bases between them. Germline loops: CDR1 MNHNS, CDR2 SASEGT. The data were obtained in a study of cytomegalovirus exposure and HLA in healthy donors. Findings of the study overall: TCR sequences were mostly rare, though some public TCRs occurred in many donors. TCR beta chains numbering under 200 were designated cytomegalovirus-associated.

The PCR ran on 60 Vbeta and 13 Jbeta primers. The table came from immunoSEQ multiplex PCR; TCRdb's copy has only in-frame clones and leaves some out. The sample has 120,000 or so clones, less than 85% seen once. The specimen sequenced was PBMCs. The TCR sequence derives from a man younger than 45 in good health and CMV-seronegative. The chain combines TRBV6-1 with TRBJ2-7; D is ambiguous. This CDR3 reads CASSYRTGYEQYF. The CDR3, as DNA: TGTGCCAGCAGTTATAGAACGGGTTACGAGCAGTACTTC.